Following are 22 T cell receptor beta chains from one sample sequenced in a study of memory CD4+ T cells and cytomegalovirus serostatus. The sort gate was single viable CD3+CD4+CD8-CD45RO+ cells for memory CD4+ T cells. Sequencing used immunoSEQ multiplex PCR; TCRdb keeps in-frame clones, though not all of them. Here the sample spans around 49,000 clones, roughly three quarters being singletons. Sequencing used memory CD4+ T cells from blood. Every receptor here comes from an adult in good health and CMV-seronegative.

The chain is built from TRBV6-5 and TRBJ2-2, with a tentative D call TRBD1 (6 bases). Trimming left V 4 bases short and J 5 bases short, with 17 bases between. The CDR3 is 16 amino acids. Germline V gives CDR1 MNHEY, CDR2 SVGAGI. The CDR3, as DNA: TGTGCCAGCAGTTCCCGAGGGGCAGGGGTTACCGGGGAGCTGTTTTTT. Protein sequence: CASSSRGAGVTGELFF.

This chain links TRBV28 with TRBJ1-4, with 9 bases identical to TRBD1. The CDR3 contains 17 residues. Germline lookup yields CDR1 MDHEN and CDR2 SYDVKM. The V segment lost 5 bases and the J segment 8 bases; nucleotides outside the gene matches: 15. Written as DNA, the CDR3 is TGTGCCAGCAGTCCTATGGGGGGGGACAGGGCGGCAGAAAAACTGTTTTTT. Residues: CASSPMGGDRAAEKLFF.

The chain joins TRBV6-1 to TRBJ1-3; possibly TRBD1 for D (6 bases). The CDR3 has 16 amino acids. The germline V gene has CDR1 MNHNS and CDR2 SASEGT. The germline V and J ends were trimmed by 4 bases and 4 bases, with 17 bases remaining between them. In DNA, the CDR3 is TGTGCCAGCAGTGCTTCAGGAAGGGGGAACGGAAACACCATATATTTT. Protein sequence: CASSASGRGNGNTIYF.

The table lists this clone with a few counts. This chain links TRBV19 with TRBJ2-2; no reliable D call. Per the germline V gene, CDR1 is LNHDA and CDR2 is SQIVND (reference sequence). The CDR3 spans 14 residues. The germline V and J ends were trimmed by 5 bases and 0 bases, with 7 bases remaining between them. In nucleotides, the CDR3 is TGTGCCAGTAGTGTACCCGCGAACACCGGGGAGCTGTTTTTT. Translated: CASSVPANTGELFF.

This clone was observed a single time. The rearrangement uses TRBV11-2 and TRBJ2-3, with TRBD1 as a possible D gene (5 bases). The CDR3 runs to 18 residues. V dropped 0 bases and J dropped 5 bases, with 21 bases sitting between them. In germline, CDR1 is SGHAT, CDR2 FQNNGV. The CDR3 bases are TGTGCCAGCAGCTTAGATCAGGGCGCAGGAAACGTATTAGATACGCAGTATTTT. This encodes CASSLDQGAGNVLDTQYF. The full variable domain, completed using reference TRBV11-2 and TRBJ2-3, is EAGVAQSPRYKIIEKRQSVAFWCNPISGHATLYWYQQILGQGPKLLIQFQNNGVVDDSQLPKDRFSAERLKGVDSTLKIQPAKLEDSAVYLCASSLDQGAGNVLDTQYFGPGTRLTVL.

Only one count was recorded for this clone. This sample also contains other DNA sequences that code for the same CDR3. The rearrangement uses TRBV5-4 and TRBJ2-5; TRBD2 is a possible D gene (5 bases). The CDR3 totals 14 residues. The V end was cut by 0 bases, the J end by 5 bases, with 11 bases between. The germline V gene has CDR1 SGHNT and CDR2 YYREEE (reference sequence). Here the CDR3 DNA reads TGTGCCAGCAGCTTGGGCACTAGTAGGGAGACCCAGTACTTC. Its protein product is CASSLGTSRETQYF. Combining the CDR3 with reference TRBV5-4 and TRBJ2-5 gives the whole variable domain ETGVTQSPTHLIKTRGQQVTLRCSSQSGHNTVSWYQQALGQGPQFIFQYYREEENGRGNFPPRFSGLQFPNYSSELNVNALELDDSALYLCASSLGTSRETQYFGPGTRLLVL.

The rearrangement links TRBV25-1 to TRBJ2-1; 7 nucleotides line up with TRBD2. The ends lost 3 bases at V and 0 bases at J; junction bases unmatched: 2. The CDR3 is 15 residues long. Germline values: CDR1 MGHDK, CDR2 SYGVNS. CDR3 sequence reads: CASSDPSGSYNEQFF. The DNA of the CDR3 is TGTGCCAGCAGTGACCCTAGCGGCTCCTACAATGAGCAGTTCTTC.

This chain connects TRBV28 to TRBJ2-3; TRBD1 aligns across 10 bases. J lost 4 bases, V lost 3 bases, and 4 bases had no gene match. CDR1 and CDR2 (germline): MDHEN, SYDVKM. This CDR3 region has 15 residues. CDR3 DNA: TGTGCCAGCAGTTTCCCCGGGACAGGGGCAGATACGCAGTATTTT. Its translation is CASSFPGTGADTQYF.

V usage is TRBV28 and J usage is TRBJ1-1; D might be TRBD1 (6 bases). The CDR3 length is 14 residues. Deletions cut 6 bases from V and 2 bases from J, with 13 bases between. In germline, CDR1 is MDHEN, CDR2 SYDVKM. CDR3 sequence reads: CASSPGALNTEAFF. The DNA for the CDR3 is TGTGCCAGCAGCCCAGGGGCCCTTAACACTGAAGCTTTCTTT.

In its sample, this clone was seen once. The chain employs TRBV6-5 and TRBJ1-2; a possible D gene is TRBD1 (5 bases). V lost 5 bases and J lost 7, with 11 bases in between. The CDR3 consists of 12 residues. Germline CDR1 is MNHEY and CDR2 is SVGAGI. The chain's CDR3 is CASSTTGGGYTF. The CDR3 DNA sequence: TGTGCCAGCAGTACCACAGGTGGTGGCTACACCTTC.

The CDR3: CASSLSSGSYNEQFF. CDR3 in DNA: TGTGCCAGCAGCTTGTCGTCGGGCTCCTACAATGAGCAGTTCTTC. The chain recombines TRBV5-6 with TRBJ2-1; D gene uncertain. V was trimmed by 1 base and J by 0 bases, leaving 8 bases between them. Per the germline V gene, CDR1 is SGHDT and CDR2 is YYEEEE. The CDR3 covers 15 residues.

This chain links TRBV6-6 with TRBJ2-1; D tentatively reads TRBD1 or TRBD2 (5 bases each). The CDR3 sequence is 14 residues long. Germline V gene sequence: CDR1 MNHNY, CDR2 SVGAGI (reference sequence). V was shortened by 8 bases and J by 2 bases, with 13 bases between the two germline ends. CDR3 residues: CASDEGTAYNEQFF. The DNA for the CDR3 is TGTGCCAGCGACGAAGGGACCGCCTACAATGAGCAGTTCTTC.

J is TRBJ2-3 and V is TRBV30; no firm D call. Deletions cut 1 base from V and 2 bases from J, with 19 bases between. The germline gives CDR1 GTSNPN, CDR2 SVGIG (reference sequence). The CDR3 covers 17 residues. The DNA for the CDR3 is TGTGCCTGGAGTGGGGCGGACCCGACGCTTAACACAGATACGCAGTATTTT. Its protein product is CAWSGADPTLNTDTQYF.

The rearrangement uses TRBV27 and TRBJ2-1; 11 nucleotides align to TRBD2. Germline-derived CDR1 and CDR2 are MNHEY and SMNVEV (reference sequence). The V and J ends lost 3 bases and 9 bases, in that order; junction bases with no gene match: 10. The CDR3 is made up of 16 amino acids. As DNA, the CDR3 is TGTGCCAGCAGTTTCGAAATGGCTAGCGGGAGGCCTGAGCAGTTCTTC. Amino acid sequence: CASSFEMASGRPEQFF.

The chain recombines TRBV29-1 with TRBJ1-2; TRBD1 matches 12 bases. The germline V gene encodes CDR1 SQVTM and CDR2 ANQGSEA. Trimming removed 0 bases from V and 9 bases from J; junction bases left unmatched: 11. The CDR3 loop spans 16 amino acids. In nucleotides, the CDR3 is TGCAGCGTTGAAGATGTTCCGGGACAGGGGGCGAGGCGCTACACCTTC. Protein: CSVEDVPGQGARRYTF.

The chain combines TRBV6-5 with TRBJ1-1; D gene ambiguous. The CDR3 has 14 amino acids. The germline V gene has CDR1 MNHEY and CDR2 SVGAGI. V was pared by 4 bases and J by 1 base, with 10 bases between. CDR3 DNA: TGTGCCAGCAGTTTCTCTTCGGGGAACACTGAAGCTTTCTTT. Its protein product is CASSFSSGNTEAFF.

This clone was recorded a few times. This chain joins TRBV7-9 and TRBJ2-1; a weak D match, TRBD2 (6 bases). Germline V gives CDR1 SEHNR, CDR2 FQNEAQ (reference sequence). CDR3 length: 16 amino acids. Trimming pared 5 bases from V and 0 bases from J, leaving 14 bases between. The CDR3 coding sequence is TGTGCCAGCAGCCCAAAGCGGAGGGTCTCCTACAATGAGCAGTTCTTC. The encoded protein is CASSPKRRVSYNEQFF.

This chain uses TRBV19 with TRBJ1-5; 7 nucleotides line up with TRBD1. CDR3 length: 13 amino acids. V dropped 5 bases and J dropped 7; count of bases not matched to a gene: 5. From germline, CDR1 is LNHDA and CDR2 SQIVND (reference sequence). The CDR3 protein is CASSRGGGQPQHF. In DNA, the CDR3 is TGTGCCAGTAGTCGAGGGGGCGGACAGCCCCAGCATTTT.

The V gene is TRBV6-1, the J gene TRBJ2-2; the D gene is possibly TRBD1 (6 bases). The ends were cut back, 6 bases at V and 7 bases at J, with 15 bases in the middle. From germline, CDR1 is MNHNS and CDR2 SASEGT. The CDR3 spans 14 residues. CDR3 in DNA: TGTGCCAGCAGACACGGCAGGGGAGACGGGGAGCTGTTTTTT. This codes for CASRHGRGDGELFF.

This clone was seen more than once but under ten times. This chain joins TRBV28 and TRBJ2-7; 7 bases map to TRBD1. V dropped 3 bases and J dropped 2; count of bases not matched to a gene: 4. This CDR3 region has 14 residues. Germline CDR1 and CDR2: MDHEN and SYDVKM. CDR3 nucleotide sequence: TGTGCCAGCAGTTTCGTGGACAGGCCCTACGAGCAGTACTTC. Encoded protein: CASSFVDRPYEQYF. The variable domain in full, completed from reference TRBV28 and TRBJ2-7, reads DVKVTQSSRYLVKRTGEKVFLECVQDMDHENMFWYRQDPGLGLRLIYFSYDVKMKEKGDIPEGYSVSREKKERFSLILESASTNQTSMYLCASSFVDRPYEQYFGPGTRLTVT.

The V gene is TRBV19, the J gene TRBJ2-2, with TRBD1 matching over 7 bases. This CDR3 region has 13 residues. The V gene end was trimmed by 8 bases and the J gene end by 7 bases; junction bases not matched to a gene: 7. CDR1 LNHDA and CDR2 SQIVND come from the germline V gene (reference sequence). The DNA for the CDR3 is TGTGCCAGTGGGGGACAGAGAGACGGGGAGCTGTTTTTT. Translated, it gives CASGGQRDGELFF.

To note about this clone: At the DNA level, this CDR3 is encoded by other sequences in the same sample as well. The gene calls are TRBV2 and TRBJ2-7, with D hard to call. Germline V lookup: CDR1 SNHLY, CDR2 FYNNEI. Trimming cost V 0 bases and J 1 base, with 1 base left between them. This CDR3 has 12 amino acids. The DNA of the CDR3 is TGTGCCAGCAGTGAAGCTTCCTACGAGCAGTACTTC. Its protein is CASSEASYEQYF. Looking up the rest from reference TRBV2 and TRBJ2-7 gives the full variable domain: EPEVTQTPSHQVTQMGQEVILRCVPISNHLYFYWYRQILGQKVEFLVSFYNNEISEKSEIFDDQFSVERPDGSNFTLKIRSTKLEDSAMYFCASSEASYEQYFGPGTRLTVT.